The TCR beta chain under discussion was sequenced for a study of T cell responses to AZD1222 COVID-19 vaccine (dated by TCRdb to the early 2020s). Study-wide context: TCR sequencing was performed for roughly 250 trial participants, of whom 207 were given two doses of AZD1222 and around 26 were given two doses of MenACWY control vaccine. Trial participants were enrolled by age into subgroups of 18-55, 56-69 and 70-plus years, and 148, 28 and 57 TCR-sequenced participants, respectively, were included in these subgroups. General conclusions and limits of the study: Participants were mostly white British, with more females than males. The authors suggested clonal diversity may have been underestimated. Conclusions about previously exposed vaccinees are limited, since just a handful of AZD1222 recipients were seropositive for SARS-CoV-2 at baseline. Epitopes outside the regions mutated in the B.1.351 and B.1.1.7 variants were reportedly recognized by nearly half of the unique spike-specific TCRs. After two AZD1222 doses, both the breadth and the depth of spike-specific TCRs were significantly higher than at day 0 and than in MenACWY recipients. Because no samples from the day 14 peak response were available, repertoires could be characterized only after the peak T cell response. The 56-69-year group was small, and its depth increase did not reach significance, likely because of low power. Vaccine-associated CD4 TCRs spanned the whole spike protein, with dominant responses in regions 160-218 and 743-854.

Concerning this clone itself: Its cognate antigen has yet to be identified. Base qualities are not recorded, but no much larger clone differs from it by a single base.

The CDR3 regions of human TCRbeta chains were subjected to immunosequencing. On the authors' methods: Repertoire TCRs were matched against a reference library of SARS-CoV-2-specific TCRs generated with the MIRA antigen-specificity platform. Breadth meant the fraction of unique TCRs that were SARS-CoV-2-associated, whereas depth meant the fraction of total T cells that were SARS-CoV-2-associated. Using the MIRA data, each spike-specific TCR was assigned both to the spike region to which the TCR was reactive and to a CD4 or CD8 class. Log10-transformed breadth and depth values were compared by one-way ANOVA with Sidak's multiple comparisons tests. Entries here come from immuneACCESS through TCRdb and include only in-frame sequences with V and J called. Some clones fail to appear in such tables; in the studies checked, an unresolved V gene covers under half of the shortfall, and the cause of the remainder is unknown. V, J and clone size are those of that table, while D and trimming were read from the DNA. Here the sample has about 180,000 clones; approximately 95% occur a single time. Together, the top ten hold around 1% of the sample.

Read against the paper, the sample's time point label means: about 28 days (+/-7) after the second vaccine dose. Interpreted using the paper, the treatment or condition label stands for: meningococcal conjugate vaccine given as trial control. The vaccinee samples were drawn from two UK trials, COV001 and COV002, one of which was a single-blind randomized controlled phase 2/3 trial testing AZD1222 (ChAdOx1 nCoV-19) in healthy adults. For TCRbeta chain sequencing, PBMC samples from trial participants were taken at day 0 and at day 28 after the second dose. V loses 0 bases at its end and J loses 8 bases; junction bases beyond the gene matches: 9. CDR1 and CDR2 were assigned from the germline V gene (reference sequence) as MNHEY and SMNVEV. Measured from the cysteine to the phenylalanine, the CDR3 is 15 residues long. Just the 45-base CDR3 DNA is kept, in frame starting at base 1.

Here the sequenced sample was peripheral blood, taken 28 days after the second dose of the MenACWY control vaccine. The sequence was collected from an adult who received the MenACWY meningococcal vaccine as a control. The sequence joins TRBV27 to TRBJ1-2; 7 central nucleotides agree with TRBD1. The CDR3 reads as follows: CASSLSRTGRLGYTF. The DNA sequence is given as TGTGCCAGCAGTTTATCCCGGACAGGTCGGCTAGGCTACACCTTC.